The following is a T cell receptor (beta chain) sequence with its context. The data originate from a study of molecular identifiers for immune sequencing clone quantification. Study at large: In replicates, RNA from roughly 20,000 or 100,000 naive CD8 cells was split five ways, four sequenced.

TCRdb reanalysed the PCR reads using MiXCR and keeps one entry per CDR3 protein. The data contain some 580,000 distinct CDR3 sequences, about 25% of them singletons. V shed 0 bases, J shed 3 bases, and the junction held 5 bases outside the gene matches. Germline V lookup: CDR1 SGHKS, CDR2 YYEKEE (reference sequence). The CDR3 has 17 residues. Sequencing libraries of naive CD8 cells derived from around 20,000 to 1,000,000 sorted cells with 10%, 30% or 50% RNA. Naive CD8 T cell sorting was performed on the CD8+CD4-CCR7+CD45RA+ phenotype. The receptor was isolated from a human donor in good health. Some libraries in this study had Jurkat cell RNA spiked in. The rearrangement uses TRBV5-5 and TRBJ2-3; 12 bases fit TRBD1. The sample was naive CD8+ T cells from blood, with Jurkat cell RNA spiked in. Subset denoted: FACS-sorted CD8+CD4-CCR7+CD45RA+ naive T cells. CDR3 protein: CASSLEGTGGFTDTQYF. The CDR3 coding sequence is TGTGCCAGCAGCTTGGAGGGGACAGGGGGCTTTACAGATACGCAGTATTTT.